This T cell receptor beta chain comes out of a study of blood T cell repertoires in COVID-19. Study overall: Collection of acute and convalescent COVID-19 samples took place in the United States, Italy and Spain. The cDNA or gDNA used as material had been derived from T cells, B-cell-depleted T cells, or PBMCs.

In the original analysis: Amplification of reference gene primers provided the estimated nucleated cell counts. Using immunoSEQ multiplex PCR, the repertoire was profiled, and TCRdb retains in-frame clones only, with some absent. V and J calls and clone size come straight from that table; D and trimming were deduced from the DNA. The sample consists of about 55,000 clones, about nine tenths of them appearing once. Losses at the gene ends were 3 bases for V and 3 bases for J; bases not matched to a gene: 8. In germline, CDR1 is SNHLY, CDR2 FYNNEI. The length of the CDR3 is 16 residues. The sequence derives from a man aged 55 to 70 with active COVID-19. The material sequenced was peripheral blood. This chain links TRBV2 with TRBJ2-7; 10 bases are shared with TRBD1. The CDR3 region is CASSDPGQGPLYEQYF. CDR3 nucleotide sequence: TGTGCCAGCAGTGATCCGGGACAGGGGCCGCTCTACGAGCAGTACTTC.